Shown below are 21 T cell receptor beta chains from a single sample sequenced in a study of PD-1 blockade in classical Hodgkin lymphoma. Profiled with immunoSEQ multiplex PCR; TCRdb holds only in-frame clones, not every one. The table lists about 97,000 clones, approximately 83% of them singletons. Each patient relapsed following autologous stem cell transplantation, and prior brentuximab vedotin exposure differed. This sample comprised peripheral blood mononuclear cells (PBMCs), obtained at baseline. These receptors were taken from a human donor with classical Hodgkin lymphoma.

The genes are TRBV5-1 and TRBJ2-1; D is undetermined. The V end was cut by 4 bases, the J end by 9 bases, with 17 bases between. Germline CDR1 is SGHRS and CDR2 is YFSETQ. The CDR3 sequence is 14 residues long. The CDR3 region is CASSPDRQTAEQFF. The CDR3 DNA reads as TGCGCCAGCAGCCCCGATAGGCAGACTGCTGAGCAGTTCTTC.

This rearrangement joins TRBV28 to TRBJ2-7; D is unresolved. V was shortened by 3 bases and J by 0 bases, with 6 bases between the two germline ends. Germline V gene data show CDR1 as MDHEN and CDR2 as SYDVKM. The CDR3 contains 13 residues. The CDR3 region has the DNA TGTGCCAGCAGTTTGGGCAGCTCCTACGAGCAGTACTTC. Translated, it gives CASSLGSSYEQYF.

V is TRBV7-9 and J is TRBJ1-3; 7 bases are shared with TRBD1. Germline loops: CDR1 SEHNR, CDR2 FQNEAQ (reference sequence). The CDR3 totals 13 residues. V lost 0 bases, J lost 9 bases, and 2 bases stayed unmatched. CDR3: CASSLAGQSTIYF. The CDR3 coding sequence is TGTGCCAGCAGCTTAGCGGGACAGTCCACCATATATTTT. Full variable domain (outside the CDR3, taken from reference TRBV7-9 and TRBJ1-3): DTGVSQNPRHKITKRGQNVTFRCDPISEHNRLYWYRQTLGQGPEFLTYFQNEAQLEKSRLLSDRFSAERPKGSFSTLEIQRTEQGDSAMYLCASSLAGQSTIYFGEGSWLTVV.

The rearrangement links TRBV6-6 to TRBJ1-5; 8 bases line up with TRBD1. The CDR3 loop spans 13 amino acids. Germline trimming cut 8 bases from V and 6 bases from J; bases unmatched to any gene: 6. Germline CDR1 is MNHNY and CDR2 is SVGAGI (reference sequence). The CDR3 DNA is TGTGCCAGCGGGCAGGGGGCAGTTCAGCCCCAGCATTTT. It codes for CASGQGAVQPQHF.

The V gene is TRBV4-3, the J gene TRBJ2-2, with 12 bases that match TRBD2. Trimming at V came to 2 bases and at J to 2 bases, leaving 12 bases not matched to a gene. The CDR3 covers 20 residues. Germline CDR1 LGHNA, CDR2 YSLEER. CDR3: CASSQFTRTSGTLNTGELFF. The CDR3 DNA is TGCGCCAGCAGCCAATTTACTCGGACTAGCGGGACCTTAAACACCGGGGAGCTGTTTTTT.

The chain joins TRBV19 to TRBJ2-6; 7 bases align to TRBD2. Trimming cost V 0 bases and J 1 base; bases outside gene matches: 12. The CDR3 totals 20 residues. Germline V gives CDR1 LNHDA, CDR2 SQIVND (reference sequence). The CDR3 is CASSIEARGGVGSGANVLTF. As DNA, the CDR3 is TGTGCCAGTAGTATAGAGGCGCGGGGAGGGGTAGGATCTGGGGCCAACGTCCTGACTTTC.

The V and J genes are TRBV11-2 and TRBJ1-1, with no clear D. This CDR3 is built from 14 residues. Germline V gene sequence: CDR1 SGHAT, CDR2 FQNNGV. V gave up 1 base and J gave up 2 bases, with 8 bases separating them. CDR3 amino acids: CASSLVLANTEAFF. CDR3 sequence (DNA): TGTGCCAGCAGCTTAGTTCTCGCAAACACTGAAGCTTTCTTT.

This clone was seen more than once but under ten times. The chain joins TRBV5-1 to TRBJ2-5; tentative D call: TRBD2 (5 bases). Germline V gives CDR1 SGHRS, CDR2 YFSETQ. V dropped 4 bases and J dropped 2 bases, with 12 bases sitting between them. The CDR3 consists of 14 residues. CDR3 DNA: TGCGCCAGCAGCCCGGACCCGGGGCAAGAGACCCAGTACTTC. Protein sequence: CASSPDPGQETQYF. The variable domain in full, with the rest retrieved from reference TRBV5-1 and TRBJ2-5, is KAGVTQTPRYLIKTRGQQVTLSCSPISGHRSVSWYQQTPGQGLQFLFEYFSETQRNKGNFPGRFSGRQFSNSRSEMNVSTLELGDSALYLCASSPDPGQETQYFGPGTRLLVL.

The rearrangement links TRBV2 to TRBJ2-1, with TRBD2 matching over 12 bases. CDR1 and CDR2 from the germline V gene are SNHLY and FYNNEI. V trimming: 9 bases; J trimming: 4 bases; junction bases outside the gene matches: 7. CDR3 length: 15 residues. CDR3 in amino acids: CASSRTSGTYNEQFF. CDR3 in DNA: TGTGCCAGTAGCCGGACTAGCGGGACTTACAATGAGCAGTTCTTC.

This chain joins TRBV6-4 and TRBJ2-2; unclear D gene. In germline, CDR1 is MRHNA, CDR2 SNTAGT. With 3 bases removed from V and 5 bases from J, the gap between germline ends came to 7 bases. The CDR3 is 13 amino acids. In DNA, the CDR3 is TGTGCCAGCAGTGAAGGTCTTACCGGGGAGCTGTTTTTT. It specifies CASSEGLTGELFF.

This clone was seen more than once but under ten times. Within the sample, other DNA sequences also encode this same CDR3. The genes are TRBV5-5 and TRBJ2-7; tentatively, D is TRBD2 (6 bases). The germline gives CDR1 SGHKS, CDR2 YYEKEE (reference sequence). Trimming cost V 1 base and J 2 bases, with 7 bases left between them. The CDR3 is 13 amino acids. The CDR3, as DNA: TGTGCCAGCAGCTTGCGGGAGACCTACGAGCAGTACTTC. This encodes CASSLRETYEQYF.

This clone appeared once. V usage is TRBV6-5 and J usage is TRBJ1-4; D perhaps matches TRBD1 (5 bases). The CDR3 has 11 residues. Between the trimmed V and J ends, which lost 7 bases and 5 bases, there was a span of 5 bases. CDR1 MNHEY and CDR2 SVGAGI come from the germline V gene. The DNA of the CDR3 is TGTGCCAGCAAGGGGAATGAAAAACTGTTTTTT. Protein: CASKGNEKLFF.

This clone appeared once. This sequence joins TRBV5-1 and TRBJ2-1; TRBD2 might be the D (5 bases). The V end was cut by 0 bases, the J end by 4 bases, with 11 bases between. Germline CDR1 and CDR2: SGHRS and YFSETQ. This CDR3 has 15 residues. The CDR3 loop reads CASSLAAPGYNEQFF. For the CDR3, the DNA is TGCGCCAGCAGCTTGGCTGCACCGGGGTACAATGAGCAGTTCTTC.

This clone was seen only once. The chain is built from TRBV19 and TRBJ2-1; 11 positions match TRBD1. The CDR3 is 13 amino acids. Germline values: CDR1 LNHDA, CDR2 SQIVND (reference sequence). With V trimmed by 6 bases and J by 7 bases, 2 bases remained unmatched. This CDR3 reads CASSRDRGNEQFF. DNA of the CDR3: TGTGCCAGTAGCCGGGACAGGGGGAATGAGCAGTTCTTC.

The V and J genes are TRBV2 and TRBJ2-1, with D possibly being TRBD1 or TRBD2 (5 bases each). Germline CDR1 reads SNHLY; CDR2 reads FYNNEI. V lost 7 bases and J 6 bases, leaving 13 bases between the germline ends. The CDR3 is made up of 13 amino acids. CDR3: CASILERGNEQFF. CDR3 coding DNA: TGTGCCAGCATTTTAGAGAGGGGCAATGAGCAGTTCTTC.

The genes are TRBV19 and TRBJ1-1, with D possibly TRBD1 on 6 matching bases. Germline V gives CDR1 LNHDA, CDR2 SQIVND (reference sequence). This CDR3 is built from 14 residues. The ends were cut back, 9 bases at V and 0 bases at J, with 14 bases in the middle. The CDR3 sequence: CASADSAMNTEAFF. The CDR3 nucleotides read TGTGCCAGCGCGGACAGCGCTATGAACACTGAAGCTTTCTTT.

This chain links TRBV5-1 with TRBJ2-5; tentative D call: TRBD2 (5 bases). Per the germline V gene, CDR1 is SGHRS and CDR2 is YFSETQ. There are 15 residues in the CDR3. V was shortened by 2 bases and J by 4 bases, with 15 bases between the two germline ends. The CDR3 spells CASSLGPGGPETQYF. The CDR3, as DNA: TGCGCCAGCAGCTTAGGACCGGGCGGGCCAGAGACCCAGTACTTC.

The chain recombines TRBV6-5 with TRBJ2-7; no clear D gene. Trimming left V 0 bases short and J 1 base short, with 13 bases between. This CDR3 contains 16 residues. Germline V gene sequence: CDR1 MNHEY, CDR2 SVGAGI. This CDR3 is CASSYSRRGSSYEQYF. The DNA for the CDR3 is TGTGCCAGCAGTTACTCCCGGCGCGGTTCATCCTACGAGCAGTACTTC.

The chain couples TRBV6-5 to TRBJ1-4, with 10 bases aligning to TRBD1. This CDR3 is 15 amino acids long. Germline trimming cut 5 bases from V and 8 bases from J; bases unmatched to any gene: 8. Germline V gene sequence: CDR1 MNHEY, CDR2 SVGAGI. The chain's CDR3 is CASSPWGDRGEKLFF. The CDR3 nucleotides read TGTGCCAGCAGTCCCTGGGGGGACAGGGGAGAAAAACTGTTTTTT.

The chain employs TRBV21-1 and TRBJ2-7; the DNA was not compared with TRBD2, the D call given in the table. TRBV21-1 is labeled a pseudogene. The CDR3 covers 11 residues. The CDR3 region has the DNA TGTGCCAGCAACCCTCGGGACGAGCAGTACTTC. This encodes CASNPRDEQYF.

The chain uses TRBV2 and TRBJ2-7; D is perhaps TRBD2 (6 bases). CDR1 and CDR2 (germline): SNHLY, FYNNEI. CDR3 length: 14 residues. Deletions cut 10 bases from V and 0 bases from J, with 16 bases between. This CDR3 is CATRDFSNSYEQYF. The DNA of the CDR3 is TGTGCCACCCGGGACTTTTCAAACTCCTACGAGCAGTACTTC.